This T cell receptor beta chain was documented in a study of vaccination and CD4 T cells after COVID-19. Cultured CD4+ T cells had their DNA profiled by the Oncomine TCR Beta short-read assay. TCRdb processed the PCR reads anew with MiXCR; each CDR3 protein has one entry. The table shows 15,000 to 20,000 distinct CDR3 sequences, with 43% occurring only once. With respect to this clonotype: Its antigen is unidentified.

This CDR3 contains 14 residues. CDR1 and CDR2 (germline): SGHNT, YENEEA. Losses at the gene ends were 8 bases for V and 3 bases for J; bases not matched to a gene: 7. Treatment of the sample: approximately nine-day PBMC culture with coronavirus spike peptide pools or control peptides (ViraFEST assay). The authors cultured 2 million or so PBMCs per well with 9.5 to 10 IU/ml IL-2 and about 10 ug/ml peptide pools. The sequenced sample was CD4+ T cells from blood, cultured in vitro, obtained before SARS-CoV-2 vaccination. The TCR comes from a human donor who had recovered from COVID-19. V usage is TRBV11-3 and J usage is TRBJ2-3; 8 nucleotides agree with TRBD1. The CDR3 region is CASLSGGRTDTQYF. The CDR3 region has the DNA TGTGCCAGCTTGTCAGGGGGCCGAACAGATACGCAGTATTTT.